The rows below give T cell receptor beta chains drawn from one sample of a study of T cells in severe cutaneous drug reactions. TCRdb re-analyzed the multiplex PCR reads; it lists each CDR3 protein once, without DNA. The table for this sample gives over a thousand distinct CDR3 sequences. Sequencing input: cells from a skin blister. Receptor source: a human donor with a severe cutaneous adverse drug reaction. CDR3s include the opening cysteine and the closing phenylalanine or tryptophan. Some rows have no size entry. The others give once, few or many, or a class for an expanded clone.

length: 13
J: TRBJ2-3
size: medium-sized
V: TRBV7-9
CDR3: CASSLTLSDTQYF

length: 20
J: TRBJ2-1
size: .
V: TRBV3-1
CDR3: CASSQEVGLAGRNWVNEQFF

length: 14
J: TRBJ2-1
size: large
V: TRBV28
CDR3: CASSTPSLAGEQFF

length: 16
J: TRBJ2-7
size: medium-sized
V: TRBV7-8
CDR3: CASSPPLRQSSYEQYF

length: 12
J: TRBJ2-1
size: medium-sized
V: TRBV2
CDR3: CASSGGGDEQFF

length: 15
J: TRBJ2-5
size: .
V: TRBV29-1
CDR3: CSVEKTGTSKETQYF

length: 17
J: TRBJ2-1
size: .
V: TRBV20-1
CDR3: CSARDTRLAGAPSEQFF

length: 15
J: TRBJ2-1
size: medium-sized
V: TRBV7-2
CDR3: CASSLEGLALGEQFF

length: 14
J: TRBJ2-1
size: medium-sized
V: TRBV10-3
CDR3: CAISEYRMGNEQFF

length: 18
J: TRBJ2-5
size: medium-sized
V: TRBV18
CDR3: CASSLTSGSSPGKETQYF

length: 13
J: TRBJ2-1
size: .
V: TRBV3-1
CDR3: CASSHLDLGGQFF

length: 14
J: TRBJ2-5
size: large
V: TRBV6-2/TRBV6-3
CDR3: CASSYLGLQETQYF

length: 14
J: TRBJ2-1
size: medium-sized
V: TRBV7-2
CDR3: CASSLMTASNEQFF

length: 15
J: TRBJ2-1
size: .
V: TRBV20-1
CDR3: CSARTSGASENEQFF

length: 17
J: TRBJ2-7
size: medium-sized
V: TRBV25-1
CDR3: CASSDLGLAGGPYEQYF

length: 15
J: TRBJ2-1
size: medium-sized
V: TRBV7-2
CDR3: CASSLVASSYNEQFF

length: 17
J: TRBJ2-7
size: .
V: TRBV18
CDR3: CASSRGEKDRANYEQYF

length: 15
J: TRBJ1-5
size: .
V: TRBV20-1
CDR3: CSARRLGTESQPQHF

length: 16
J: TRBJ2-1
size: medium-sized
V: TRBV7-2
CDR3: CASSPESGRAYNEQFF

length: 13
J: TRBJ2-7
size: .
V: TRBV30
CDR3: CAWSVESGSEQYF

length: 13
J: TRBJ2-1
size: medium-sized
V: TRBV6-1
CDR3: CASSLMVRDEQFF

length: 15
J: TRBJ2-1
size: .
V: TRBV5-1
CDR3: CASSIGLADINEQFF

length: 14
J: TRBJ1-2
size: .
V: TRBV20-1
CDR3: CSARGGTNSYGYTF

length: 17
J: TRBJ2-7
size: medium-sized
V: TRBV11-2
CDR3: CASSPSAGAKGSYEQYF

length: 13
J: TRBJ2-7
size: .
V: TRBV20-1
CDR3: CSAGGPRDYEQYF

length: 15
J: TRBJ2-1
size: .
V: TRBV20-1
CDR3: CSAPTAGFSYNEQFF

length: 16
J: TRBJ2-5
size: medium-sized
V: TRBV3-1
CDR3: CASSRVGTSLKETQYF

length: 15
J: TRBJ2-3
size: .
V: TRBV10-1
CDR3: CASIPLGGRADTQYF

length: 12
J: TRBJ2-3
size: .
V: TRBV20-1
CDR3: CSADTITDTQYF

length: 13
J: TRBJ2-5
size: large
V: TRBV6-5
CDR3: CASSYPPAGTQYF

length: 12
J: TRBJ2-1
size: medium-sized
V: TRBV4-1
CDR3: CASAGDVNEQFF

length: 14
J: TRBJ2-2
size: medium-sized
V: TRBV7-9
CDR3: CASSLDGNTGELFF

length: 13
J: TRBJ1-6
size: .
V: TRBV10-1
CDR3: CASSTTIPGPLHF

length: 17
J: TRBJ2-1
size: .
V: TRBV20-1
CDR3: CSARDSLSSGSYNEQFF

length: 14
J: TRBJ1-2
size: medium-sized
V: TRBV6-1
CDR3: CASSLDSTNYGYTF

length: 15
J: TRBJ2-3
size: .
V: TRBV20-1
CDR3: CSASAGHGKPDTQYF

length: 14
J: TRBJ1-1
size: medium-sized
V: TRBV5-1
CDR3: CASSPEGPWTEAFF

length: 16
J: TRBJ2-6
size: .
V: TRBV6-1
CDR3: CASSGSQLSGANVLTF

length: 16
J: TRBJ2-2
size: .
V: TRBV7-3
CDR3: CVSSLFGQGSGGELFF

length: 13
J: TRBJ1-1
size: large
V: TRBV27
CDR3: CASSLDRYTEAFF

length: 17
J: TRBJ1-6
size: medium-sized
V: TRBV7-2
CDR3: CASSLGLLSSYNSPLHF

length: 14
J: TRBJ2-1
size: medium-sized
V: TRBV7-8
CDR3: CASSLTAGGNEQFF

length: 14
J: TRBJ1-2
size: medium-sized
V: TRBV6-6
CDR3: CASSYRTGWNGYTF

length: 15
J: TRBJ2-3
size: .
V: TRBV18
CDR3: CASSPPARGQDTQYF

length: 14
J: TRBJ1-1
size: .
V: TRBV5-1
CDR3: CASSLGGFHTEAFF

length: 18
J: TRBJ2-5
size: .
V: TRBV11-3
CDR3: CASSRRPPDRSIQETQYF

length: 15
J: TRBJ2-6
size: medium-sized
V: TRBV3-1
CDR3: CASRPPGSGANVLTF

length: 15
J: TRBJ1-2
size: large
V: TRBV28
CDR3: CASSLPRISNYGYTF

length: 16
J: TRBJ2-7
size: medium-sized
V: TRBV19
CDR3: CASSIERTVLSYEQYF

length: 16
J: TRBJ1-2
size: medium-sized
V: TRBV5-1
CDR3: CASSFLGGVGSYGYTF

length: 15
J: TRBJ2-3
size: medium-sized
V: TRBV6-2/TRBV6-3
CDR3: CASSYWRGGADTQYF

length: 12
J: TRBJ2-4
size: .
V: TRBV18
CDR3: CASSPPEGGKHF

length: 15
J: TRBJ2-3
size: medium-sized
V: TRBV4-2
CDR3: CASSQPGLHTDTQYF

length: 15
J: TRBJ2-5
size: large
V: TRBV6-1
CDR3: CASSSLGLAGETQYF

length: 17
J: TRBJ2-7
size: .
V: TRBV20-1
CDR3: CSARDARTSDRSYEQYF

length: 18
J: TRBJ2-1
size: .
V: TRBV20-1
CDR3: CSATLTSGIFRSYNEQFF

length: 14
J: TRBJ2-7
size: medium-sized
V: TRBV7-9
CDR3: CASSLGAGAPEQYF

length: 15
J: TRBJ1-3
size: .
V: TRBV2
CDR3: CASTQDRGNGNTIYF

length: 12
J: TRBJ2-7
size: medium-sized
V: TRBV18
CDR3: CASSPRGEEQYF

length: 15
J: TRBJ2-1
size: medium-sized
V: TRBV4-1
CDR3: CASSHGQGTVNEQFF